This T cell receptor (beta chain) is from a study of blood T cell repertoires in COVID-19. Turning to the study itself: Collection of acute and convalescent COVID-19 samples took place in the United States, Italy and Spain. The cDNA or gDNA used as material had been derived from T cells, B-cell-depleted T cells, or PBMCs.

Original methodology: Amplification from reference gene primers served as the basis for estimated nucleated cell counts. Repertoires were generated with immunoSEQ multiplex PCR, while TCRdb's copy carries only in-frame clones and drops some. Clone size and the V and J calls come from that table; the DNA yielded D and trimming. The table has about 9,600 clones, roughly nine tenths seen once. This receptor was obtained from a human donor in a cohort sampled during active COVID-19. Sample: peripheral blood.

This CDR3 reads CASSDSVWEGRDTQYF. Here the CDR3 DNA reads TGTGCCAGCAGTGACTCTGTGTGGGAGGGTCGAGATACGCAGTATTTT. The chain has TRBV6-4 and TRBJ2-3, with 7 nucleotides matching TRBD2. In germline, CDR1 is MRHNA, CDR2 SNTAGT. CDR3 length: 16 amino acids. The V and J ends lost 0 bases and 5 bases, in that order; junction bases with no gene match: 8.